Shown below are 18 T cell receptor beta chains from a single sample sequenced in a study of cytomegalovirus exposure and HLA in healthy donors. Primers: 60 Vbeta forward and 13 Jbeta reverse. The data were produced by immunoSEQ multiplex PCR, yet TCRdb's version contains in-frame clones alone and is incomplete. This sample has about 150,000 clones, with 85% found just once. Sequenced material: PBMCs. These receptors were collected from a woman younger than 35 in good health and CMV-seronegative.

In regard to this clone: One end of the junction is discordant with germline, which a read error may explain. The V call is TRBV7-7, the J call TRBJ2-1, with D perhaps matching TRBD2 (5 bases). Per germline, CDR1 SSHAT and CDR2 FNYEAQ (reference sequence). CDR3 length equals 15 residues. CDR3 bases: TGTGCTAGCAGCAGAGGACGGGGTTCCTACAATGAGCAGTTCTTC. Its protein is CASSRGRGSYNEQFF.

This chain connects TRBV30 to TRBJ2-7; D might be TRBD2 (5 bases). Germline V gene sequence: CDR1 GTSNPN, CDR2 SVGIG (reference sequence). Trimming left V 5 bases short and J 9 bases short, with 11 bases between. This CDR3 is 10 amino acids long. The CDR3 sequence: CAWLQGRQYF. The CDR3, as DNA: TGTGCCTGGCTACAAGGGAGGCAGTACTTC.

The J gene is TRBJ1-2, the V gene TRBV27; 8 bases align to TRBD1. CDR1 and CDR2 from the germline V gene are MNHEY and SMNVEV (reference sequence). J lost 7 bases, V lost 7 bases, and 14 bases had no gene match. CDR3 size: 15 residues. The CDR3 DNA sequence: TGTGCCAGCAACAAAAATCCGGGACAGGCGTGTGGCTACACCTTC. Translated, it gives CASNKNPGQACGYTF.

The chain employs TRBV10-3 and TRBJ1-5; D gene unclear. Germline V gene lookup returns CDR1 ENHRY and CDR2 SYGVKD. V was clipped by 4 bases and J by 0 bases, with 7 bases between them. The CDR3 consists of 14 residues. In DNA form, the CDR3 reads TGTGCCATCAGTGCTGGAGATAGCAATCAGCCCCAGCATTTT. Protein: CAISAGDSNQPQHF.

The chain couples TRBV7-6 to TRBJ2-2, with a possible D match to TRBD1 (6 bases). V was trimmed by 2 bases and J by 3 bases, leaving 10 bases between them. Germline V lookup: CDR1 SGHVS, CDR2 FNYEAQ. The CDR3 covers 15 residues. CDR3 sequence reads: CASSLNRADTGELFF. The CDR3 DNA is TGTGCCAGCAGCTTAAACAGGGCTGACACCGGGGAGCTGTTTTTT.

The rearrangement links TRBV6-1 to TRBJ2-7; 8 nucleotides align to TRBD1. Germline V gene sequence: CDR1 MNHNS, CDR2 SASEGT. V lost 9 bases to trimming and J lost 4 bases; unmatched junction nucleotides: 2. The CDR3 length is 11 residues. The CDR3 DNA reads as TGTGCCAGTGACAGGGGTTACGAGCAGTACTTC. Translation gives CASDRGYEQYF.

The CDR3 protein is CASSLIGQGDEQFF. The DNA of the CDR3 is TGTGCCAGCAGCTTGATTGGACAGGGCGATGAGCAGTTCTTC. This chain uses TRBV5-4 with TRBJ2-1; 8 bases agree with TRBD1. The CDR3 covers 14 residues. Germline-derived CDR1 and CDR2 are SGHNT and YYREEE (reference sequence). After removal of 1 base from V and 8 bases from J, the junction contained 5 bases not matched to a gene.

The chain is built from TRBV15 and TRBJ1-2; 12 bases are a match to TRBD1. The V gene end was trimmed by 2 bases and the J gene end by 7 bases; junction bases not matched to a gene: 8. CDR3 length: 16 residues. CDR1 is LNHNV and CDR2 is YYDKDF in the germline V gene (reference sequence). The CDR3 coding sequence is TGTGCCACCAGCAGACCGGGACAGGGGGCTAATTGTGGCTACACCTTC. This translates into CATSRPGQGANCGYTF.

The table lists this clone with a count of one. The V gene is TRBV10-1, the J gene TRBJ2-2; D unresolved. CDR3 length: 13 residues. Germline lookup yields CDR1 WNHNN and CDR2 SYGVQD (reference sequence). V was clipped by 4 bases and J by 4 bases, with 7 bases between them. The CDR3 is CASSATVTGELFF. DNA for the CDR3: TGCGCCAGCAGTGCAACAGTCACCGGGGAGCTGTTTTTT.

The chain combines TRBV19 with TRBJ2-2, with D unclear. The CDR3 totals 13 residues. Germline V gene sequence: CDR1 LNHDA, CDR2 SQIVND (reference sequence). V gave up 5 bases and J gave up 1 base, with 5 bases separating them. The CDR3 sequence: CASSSLNTGELFF. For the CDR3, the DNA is TGTGCCAGTAGTTCATTGAACACCGGGGAGCTGTTTTTT.

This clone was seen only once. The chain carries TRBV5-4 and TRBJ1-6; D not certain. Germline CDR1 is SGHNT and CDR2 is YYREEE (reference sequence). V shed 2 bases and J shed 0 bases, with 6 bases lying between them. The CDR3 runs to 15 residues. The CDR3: CASSLGSSYNSPLHF. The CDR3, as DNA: TGTGCCAGCAGCTTAGGGAGCTCCTATAATTCACCCCTCCACTTT.

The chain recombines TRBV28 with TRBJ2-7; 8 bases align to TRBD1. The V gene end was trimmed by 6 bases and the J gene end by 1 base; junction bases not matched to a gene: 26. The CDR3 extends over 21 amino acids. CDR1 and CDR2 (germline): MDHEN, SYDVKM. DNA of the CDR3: TGTGCCAGCAGCGCTCAGCCCAGGGACAGGTCAAACCCGGGCCCATCCTACGAGCAGTACTTC. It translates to CASSAQPRDRSNPGPSYEQYF. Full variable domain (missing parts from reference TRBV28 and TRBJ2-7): DVKVTQSSRYLVKRTGEKVFLECVQDMDHENMFWYRQDPGLGLRLIYFSYDVKMKEKGDIPEGYSVSREKKERFSLILESASTNQTSMYLCASSAQPRDRSNPGPSYEQYFGPGTRLTVT.

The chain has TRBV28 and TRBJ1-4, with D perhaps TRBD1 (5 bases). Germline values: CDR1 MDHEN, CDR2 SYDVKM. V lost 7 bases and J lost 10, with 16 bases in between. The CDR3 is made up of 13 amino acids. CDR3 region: CASTRVPGGKLFF. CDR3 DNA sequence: TGTGCCAGCACACGCGTCCCGGGGGGAAAACTGTTTTTT.

The CDR3, as DNA: TGTGCCTCTTCGATCGGTTATGAGCAGTTCTTC. Translated, it gives CASSIGYEQFF. J is TRBJ2-1 and V is TRBV6-5, with no clear D. Trimming took off 11 bases at V and 8 bases at J, with 13 bases between the two ends. The CDR3 runs 11 residues. Germline CDR1 MNHEY, CDR2 SVGAGI.

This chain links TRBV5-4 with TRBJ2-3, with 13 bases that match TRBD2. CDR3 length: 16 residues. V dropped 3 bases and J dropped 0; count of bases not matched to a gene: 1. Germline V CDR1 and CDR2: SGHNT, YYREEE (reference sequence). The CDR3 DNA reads TGTGCCAGCAGCTCGGGACTAGCGGGGAGCACAGATACGCAGTATTTT. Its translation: CASSSGLAGSTDTQYF.

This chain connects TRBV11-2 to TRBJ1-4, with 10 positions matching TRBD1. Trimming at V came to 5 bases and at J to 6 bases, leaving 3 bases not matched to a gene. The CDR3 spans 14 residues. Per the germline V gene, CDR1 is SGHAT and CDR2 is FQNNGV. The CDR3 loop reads CASSKDRGYEKLFF. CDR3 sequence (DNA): TGTGCCAGCAGCAAGGACAGGGGGTATGAAAAACTGTTTTTT.

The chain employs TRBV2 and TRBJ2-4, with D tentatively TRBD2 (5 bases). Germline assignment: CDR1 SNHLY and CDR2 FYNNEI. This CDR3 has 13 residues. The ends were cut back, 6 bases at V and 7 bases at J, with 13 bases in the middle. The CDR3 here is CASRPGPGNIQYF. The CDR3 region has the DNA TGTGCCAGCAGGCCCGGTCCGGGGAACATTCAGTACTTC.

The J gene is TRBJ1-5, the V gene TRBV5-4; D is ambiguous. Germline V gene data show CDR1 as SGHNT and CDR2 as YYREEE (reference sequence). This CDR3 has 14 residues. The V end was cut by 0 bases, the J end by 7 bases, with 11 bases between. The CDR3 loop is CASSLDPGSQPQHF. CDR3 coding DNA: TGTGCCAGCAGCTTGGACCCGGGAAGCCAGCCCCAGCATTTT.